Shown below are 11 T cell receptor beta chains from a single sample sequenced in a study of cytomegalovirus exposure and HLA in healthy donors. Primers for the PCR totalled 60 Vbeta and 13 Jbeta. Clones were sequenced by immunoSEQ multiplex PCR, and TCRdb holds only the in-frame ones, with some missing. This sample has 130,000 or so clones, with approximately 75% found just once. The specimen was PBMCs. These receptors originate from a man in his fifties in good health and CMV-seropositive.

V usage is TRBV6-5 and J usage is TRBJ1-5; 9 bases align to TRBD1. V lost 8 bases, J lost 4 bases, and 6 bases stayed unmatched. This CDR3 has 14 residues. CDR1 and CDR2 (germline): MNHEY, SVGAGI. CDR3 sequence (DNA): TGTGCCAGCGGCCCCGGGACAGGGAATCAGCCCCAGCATTTT. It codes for CASGPGTGNQPQHF.

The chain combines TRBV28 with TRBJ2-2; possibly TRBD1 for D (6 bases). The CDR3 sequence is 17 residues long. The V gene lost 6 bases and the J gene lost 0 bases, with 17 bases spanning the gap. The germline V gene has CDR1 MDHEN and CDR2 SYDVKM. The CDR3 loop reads CASSRSQGGANTGELFF. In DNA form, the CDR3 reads TGTGCCAGCAGCCGCTCCCAAGGGGGAGCGAACACCGGGGAGCTGTTTTTT.

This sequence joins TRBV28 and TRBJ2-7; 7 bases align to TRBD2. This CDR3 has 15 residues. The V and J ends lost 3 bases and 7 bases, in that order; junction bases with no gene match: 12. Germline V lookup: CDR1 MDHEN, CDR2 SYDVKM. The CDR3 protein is CASSLRGMGVGEQYF. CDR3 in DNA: TGTGCCAGCAGTTTGCGGGGGATGGGGGTGGGGGAGCAGTACTTC.

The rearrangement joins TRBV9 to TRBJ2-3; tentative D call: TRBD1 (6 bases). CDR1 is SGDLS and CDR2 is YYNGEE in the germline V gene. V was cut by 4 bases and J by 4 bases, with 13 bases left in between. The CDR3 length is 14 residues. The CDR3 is CASSREQGSDTQYF. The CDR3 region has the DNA TGTGCCAGCAGCCGGGAACAGGGATCAGATACGCAGTATTTT.

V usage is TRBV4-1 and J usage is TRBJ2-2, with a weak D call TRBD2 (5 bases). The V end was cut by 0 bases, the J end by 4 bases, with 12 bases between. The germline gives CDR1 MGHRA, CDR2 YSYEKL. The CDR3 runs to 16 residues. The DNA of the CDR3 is TGCGCCAGCAGCCAAGATGGGAGTCCCGGCACCGGGGAGCTGTTTTTT. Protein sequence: CASSQDGSPGTGELFF.

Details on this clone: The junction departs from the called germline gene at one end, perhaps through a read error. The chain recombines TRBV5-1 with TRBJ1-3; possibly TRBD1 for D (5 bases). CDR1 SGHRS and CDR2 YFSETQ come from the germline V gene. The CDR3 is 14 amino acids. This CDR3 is CASSLRGSGNAIYF. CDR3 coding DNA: TGCGCCAGCAGCTTGAGGGGTTCTGGAAACGCCATATATTTT.

In nucleotides, the CDR3 is TGTGCCAGCAGCCCGACAGGTTCTAACTATGGCTACACCTTC. It is translated as CASSPTGSNYGYTF. The chain joins TRBV6-4 to TRBJ1-2, with a tentative D call TRBD1 (6 bases). CDR3 length: 14 residues. CDR1 MRHNA and CDR2 SNTAGT come from the germline V gene. Between the trimmed V and J ends, which lost 6 bases and 0 bases, there was a span of 11 bases.

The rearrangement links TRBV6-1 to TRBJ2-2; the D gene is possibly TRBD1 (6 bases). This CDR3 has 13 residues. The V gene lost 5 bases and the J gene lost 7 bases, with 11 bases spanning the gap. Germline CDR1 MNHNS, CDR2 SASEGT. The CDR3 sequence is CASSYIGGGELFF. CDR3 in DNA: TGTGCCAGCAGTTATATAGGGGGCGGGGAGCTGTTTTTT.

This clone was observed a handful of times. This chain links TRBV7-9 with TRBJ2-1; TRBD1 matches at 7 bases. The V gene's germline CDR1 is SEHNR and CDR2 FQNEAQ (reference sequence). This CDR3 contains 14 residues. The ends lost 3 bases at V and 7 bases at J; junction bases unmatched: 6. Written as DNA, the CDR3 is TGTGCCAGCAGCTTCGACAGGGTTTTGAATGAGCAGTTCTTC. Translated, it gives CASSFDRVLNEQFF.

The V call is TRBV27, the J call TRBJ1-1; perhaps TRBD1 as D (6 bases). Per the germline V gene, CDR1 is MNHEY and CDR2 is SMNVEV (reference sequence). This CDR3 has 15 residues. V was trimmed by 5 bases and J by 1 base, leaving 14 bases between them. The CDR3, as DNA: TGTGCCAGCAGTCCCCATGGACAGAAGAACACTGAAGCTTTCTTT. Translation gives CASSPHGQKNTEAFF.

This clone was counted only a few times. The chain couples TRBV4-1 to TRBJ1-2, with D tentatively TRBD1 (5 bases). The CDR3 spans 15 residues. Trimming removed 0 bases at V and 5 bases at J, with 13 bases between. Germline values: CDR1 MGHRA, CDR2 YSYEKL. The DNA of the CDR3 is TGCGCCAGCAGCCAAGATTGGGGGAGGGATTATGGCTACACCTTC. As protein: CASSQDWGRDYGYTF.